This T cell receptor (beta chain) appears in the sequencing data of a study of T cell responses to AZD1222 COVID-19 vaccine. Profiling relied on immunoSEQ multiplex PCR, and the TCRdb table lists in-frame clones only, not all of them. Of fewer than 120,000 clones in the sample, under 95% were seen once. The CDR3 is 14 amino acids. Trimming removed 2 bases from V and 4 bases from J, with 11 bases in between. CDR1 is MDHEN, CDR2 SYDVKM, per germline. The material was peripheral blood, obtained on day 0 of AZD1222 vaccination. This chain joins TRBV28 and TRBJ1-2, with D unresolved. This sequence originates from an adult in good health. The CDR3 region has the DNA TGTGCCAGCAGTTTAGGTCTTGAGGTCTATGGCTACACCTTC. It translates to CASSLGLEVYGYTF.